What follows describes a single T cell receptor (beta chain). The data are from a study of blood T cell repertoires in COVID-19. Background on the study: Acute and convalescent COVID-19 specimens originated in the United States, Italy and Spain. PBMCs, B-cell-depleted T cells, or T cells provided the cDNA or gDNA that made up the material.

As processed by the authors: Reference gene primer amplification gave estimated nucleated cell counts. TCRdb's copy holds only in-frame clones and misses some; the assay was immunoSEQ multiplex PCR. The V and J calls and clone size come from that table; D and trimming were worked out from the DNA. The sample lists about 80,000 clones, 90% occurring once. Sequencing was done on a sample of peripheral blood. This receptor was taken from an elderly woman with active or convalescent COVID-19.

CDR3 amino acids: CASSPQGGETQYF. In DNA, the CDR3 is TGTGCCAGCAGTCCTCAGGGGGGAGAGACCCAGTACTTC. The genes are TRBV7-8 and TRBJ2-5; weak D call: TRBD1 (7 bases). CDR3 length: 13 amino acids. The germline V and J ends were trimmed by 6 bases and 4 bases, with 12 bases remaining between them. Germline values: CDR1 SGHVS, CDR2 FQNEAQ.